This TCR beta chain was sequenced in a study of shared clonotypes between healthy human individuals (dated by TCRdb to about 2020). About the investigation overall: The cohort included three men and a couple of women between 18 and 49 years of age. Per donor, three plates each were used for CD4 naive and CD4 memory, two for CD8 naive, and one for CD8 memory. Leukapheresis yielded between about 0.8 and 9.5 billion PBMCs per donor. To increase sequencing depth and limit assay-specific biases, different laboratories used diverse techniques to prepare libraries and sequence TCR repertoires. The study deeply sequenced blood TCR repertoires of five healthy adults to estimate repertoire size and the extent of clonotype sharing between individuals.

Using the deep immunoSEQ assay, multiplex PCR amplified TCR CDR3 regions from genomic DNA. Genomic DNA extracted from each cell subset was distributed evenly over all wells of several immunoSEQ 96-well plates, and each plate served as one replicate. For sorted subsets, 150 to 250 ng of genomic DNA, equivalent to 25,000 to 35,000 T cell genomes, went into each replicate PCR. Purified libraries were measured with a Qubit 3.0 fluorometer, size-checked on a Bioanalyzer 2100, and measured again with the KAPA Library Quantification kit. A separate single-read 150-cycle Illumina NextSeq 550 flow cell was used to sequence each immunoSEQ 96-well plate. The source study handled its data this way. Because the immunoSEQ output included only junctional sequences and no quality scores, the filtering could not be the same as the filtering used for full-length reads. To assign V/J genes and CDR3, sequences were annotated using PyIR, a Python wrapper for IgBLAST v1.9, with IMGT germline references. Reads with weak V/J assignments (E-value above 1e-6), missing CDR3, stop codons, out-of-frame junctions, or ambiguous translated residues were removed. A V3J clonotype was defined by an identical inferred V gene, J gene, and CDR3 amino acid sequence. The percentage overlap between two repertoires was calculated by dividing the number of shared unique clonotypes by the size of the smaller repertoire. Richness of each repertoire was evaluated using RTK rarefaction, the Chao1 estimator, and Recon v2.1 estimates of unobserved clonotypes. OLGA was used to compute generation probabilities for all TCRbeta clonotypes that the gDNA method yielded from a handful of donors. TCRdb holds this immuneACCESS table with in-frame rearrangements only. Some clones are missing; in checked studies, unresolved V genes explain under half, and the rest has no known cause. That table furnishes V, J and clone size, whereas the DNA furnished D and trimming. The sample table contains approximately 1.9 million clones; only one count was recorded for 93% of them. More than 1.5% of the sample belongs to the ten largest clones.

A note on this clone: Its antigen remains unidentified. The input lacks base qualities; no much larger clone sits a single base away.

CD8 naive samples were obtained by positive selection for CCR7 among CD45RO-negative cells, yielding a CD45RA+CCR7+ population from which TemRA cells were excluded. The donors were healthy, HIV-negative adults who had no recently reported acute infections or vaccinations. Every donor was a Caucasian adult residing in Nashville, Tennessee, USA. Blood was collected by leukapheresis, and PBMCs were isolated by Ficoll-Histopaque density gradient centrifugation and then cryopreserved in liquid nitrogen vapor phase. Purity and quantity of every magnetically sorted T cell population were checked by analytical flow cytometry. From each sorted fraction, genomic DNA was isolated and quantified by UV absorbance on a Nanodrop 2000c. From the germline V gene, CDR1 is SGDLS and CDR2 is YYNGEE. Measured from the cysteine to the phenylalanine, the CDR3 is 15 residues long. Solely the CDR3 DNA is kept, with 45 bases framed from the first base. V is clipped by 0 bases and J by 2 bases, and the sequence between their germline boundaries is 12 bases long.

Study-wide findings and limitations: The small number of donors limited the genetic and exposure-history diversity represented. Estimated clonotype richness was generally larger for naive than for memory subsets. Pairwise subsampling indicated that sequencing depth was expected to affect the degree of clonotype sharing among donors. Only blood was sampled, and tissue TCR repertoires likely differ from those in blood. Clonotypes shared by all four sorted-subset donors showed higher generation probabilities than non-shared clonotypes. Across several donors, 5% to 6% of naive CD4, 3% to 4% of naive CD8, 2% to 2.5% of memory CD4, and approximately 0.42% of memory CD8 clonotypes were shared. Even with the large sequencing depth, rarefaction of the sorted-subset datasets indicated that sequencing was incomplete.

The chain employs TRBV9 and TRBJ2-7, with the D segment identity uncertain. Sequenced sample: naive CD8+ T cells from PBMCs. Reading the label with the study, this specimen's cell subset or site is: CD45RA+CCR7+. The receptor's source is a man aged 18 to 30 in good health. Some clones in this sample may be carry-over from other donors' samples. The DNA is TGTGCCAGCAGCGTAGAGAGAGAAGAGACCTACGAGCAGTACTTC. This codes for CASSVEREETYEQYF.